This T cell receptor (beta chain) appears in the sequencing data of a study of shared clonotypes between healthy human individuals. Study-wide findings and caveats: Blood alone was sampled, and tissue repertoires likely differ. The genetic and exposure-history diversity represented was limited by few donors. When naive CD4 clonotypes were compared across four donors, 4% to 5.5% were shared.

The CDR3 has 15 amino acids. V was pared by 1 base and J by 9 bases, with 7 bases of the junction left unmatched. Germline V gene data show CDR1 as LGHNA and CDR2 as YSLEER. This table comes from immunoSEQ multiplex PCR, and its TCRdb copy is limited to in-frame clones, with some not included. The sample yields hundreds of thousands of clones, more than 95% seen once. As regards this clone: Its antigen is undetermined.

The naive CD8 subset, CD45RO-negative cells positively selected for CCR7, excluded terminally differentiated effector memory CD45RA+ cells. The chain employs TRBV4-3 and TRBJ2-1; 9 bases are shared with TRBD2. The TCR was taken from a man aged 25 to 45 in good health. Material: naive CD8+ T cells sorted from blood. The CDR3 reads CASSQGLLAGIEQFF. CDR3 DNA: TGCGCCAGCAGCCAAGGATTACTAGCGGGCATTGAGCAGTTCTTC.